A single sample gave rise to the 8 T cell receptor beta chains below, sequenced in a study of blood T cell repertoires in COVID-19. The table came from immunoSEQ multiplex PCR; TCRdb's copy has only in-frame clones and leaves some out. The sample contains approximately 210,000 clones, 82% of which appear only once. The material sequenced was peripheral blood. The source is a woman older than 75 with acute or convalescent COVID-19.

The chain links TRBV6-2 or TRBV6-3 to TRBJ1-5, with D possibly matching TRBD1 (6 bases). Germline lookup yields CDR1 MNHEY and CDR2 SVGEGT. V lost 6 bases to trimming and J lost 7 bases, with 19 bases between them. The CDR3 runs 15 residues. The CDR3 nucleotides are TGTGCCAGCAGCCCACCAGTGGGAAGGGGGCAGCCCCAGCATTTT. It encodes CASSPPVGRGQPQHF.

J is TRBJ2-1 and V is TRBV12-3 or TRBV12-4; D not certain. Trimming stripped 5 bases from V and 6 bases from J, with 11 bases between. The CDR3 runs 13 residues. The chain's CDR3 is CASSGNSFNEQFF. The CDR3, as DNA: TGTGCCAGCAGTGGTAACAGTTTCAATGAGCAGTTCTTC.

V and J are TRBV5-8 and TRBJ2-3; the match to TRBD1 covers 8 bases. Germline values: CDR1 SGHTS, CDR2 YDEGEE. The CDR3 consists of 15 residues. The trim removed 5 bases at V and 2 bases at J, leaving 7 bases unmatched. CDR3 region: CASSFDRGTTDTQYF. Written as DNA, the CDR3 is TGTGCCAGCAGTTTTGACAGGGGCACCACAGATACGCAGTATTTT.

The chain is built from TRBV28 and TRBJ2-7, with 11 bases matching TRBD1. Germline V gives CDR1 MDHEN, CDR2 SYDVKM. The CDR3 extends over 15 amino acids. The J segment lost 9 bases and the V segment lost 5 bases, leaving 12 bases of the junction unmatched. The DNA of the CDR3 is TGTGCCAGCAGTCCAGGCCCCCGGACAGGGGGCGGGCAGTACTTC. Protein product: CASSPGPRTGGGQYF.

Only a few counts were recorded for this clone. V is TRBV30 and J is TRBJ1-1; D gene ambiguous. V lost 0 bases, J lost 1 base, and 6 bases lay in between. The CDR3 is 13 amino acids. CDR1 and CDR2 from the germline V gene are GTSNPN and SVGIG (reference sequence). DNA of the CDR3: TGTGCCTGGAGTGTTACAGCGAACACTGAAGCTTTCTTT. This gives the protein CAWSVTANTEAFF. The entire variable domain, with the rest obtained from reference TRBV30 and TRBJ1-1, is as follows: SQTIHQWPATLVQPVGSPLSLECTVEGTSNPNLYWYRQAAGRGLQLLFYSVGIGQISSEVPQNLSASRPQDRQFILSSKKLLLSDSGFYLCAWSVTANTEAFFGQGTRLTVV.

The chain couples TRBV5-1 to TRBJ2-3; possible D gene TRBD2, 6 bases. The CDR3 runs 16 residues. The germline gives CDR1 SGHRS, CDR2 YFSETQ. V lost 5 bases, J lost 4 bases, and 20 bases lay in between. CDR3 sequence: CASSEGTSTVSDTQYF. CDR3 coding DNA: TGCGCCAGCAGTGAGGGAACTAGCACAGTTTCAGATACGCAGTATTTT.

CDR3 sequence (DNA): TGTGCCAGCAGCTTAGGGCTAGCGGGGAAAGAGACCCAGTACTTC. This sequence encodes CASSLGLAGKETQYF. The chain carries TRBV7-9 and TRBJ2-5; TRBD2 matches 9 bases. The CDR3 runs to 15 residues. CDR1 and CDR2 from the germline V gene are SEHNR and FQNEAQ (reference sequence). V was pared by 1 base and J by 3 bases, with 3 bases of the junction left unmatched.

V is TRBV30 and J is TRBJ1-5, with 7 bases that match TRBD1. The germline V gene has CDR1 GTSNPN and CDR2 SVGIG (reference sequence). The CDR3 length is 13 residues. J was trimmed by 3 bases and V by 5 bases; bases with no gene match: 4. In DNA form, the CDR3 reads TGTGCCTGGGCTACAGGGGACAATCAGCCCCAGCATTTT. Translating it yields CAWATGDNQPQHF.